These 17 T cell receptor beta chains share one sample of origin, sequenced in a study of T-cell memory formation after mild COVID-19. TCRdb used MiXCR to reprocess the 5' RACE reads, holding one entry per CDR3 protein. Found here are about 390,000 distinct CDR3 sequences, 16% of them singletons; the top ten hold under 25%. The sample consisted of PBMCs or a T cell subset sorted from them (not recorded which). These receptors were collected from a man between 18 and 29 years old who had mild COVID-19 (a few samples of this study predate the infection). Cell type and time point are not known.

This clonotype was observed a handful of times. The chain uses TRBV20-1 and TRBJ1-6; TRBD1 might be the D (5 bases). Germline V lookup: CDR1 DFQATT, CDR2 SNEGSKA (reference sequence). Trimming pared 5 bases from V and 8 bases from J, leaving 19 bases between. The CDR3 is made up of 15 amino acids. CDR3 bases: TGCAGTGCTGAGAGGAACCGGGACGGGTATTCACCCCTCCACTTT. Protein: CSAERNRDGYSPLHF.

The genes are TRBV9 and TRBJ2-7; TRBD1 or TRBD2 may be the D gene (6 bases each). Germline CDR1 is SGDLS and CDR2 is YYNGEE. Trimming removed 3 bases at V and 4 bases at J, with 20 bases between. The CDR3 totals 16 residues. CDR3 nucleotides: TGTGCCAGCAGCGGGAAGGCGAGGGGGGATAATTACGAGCAGTACTTC. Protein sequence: CASSGKARGDNYEQYF.

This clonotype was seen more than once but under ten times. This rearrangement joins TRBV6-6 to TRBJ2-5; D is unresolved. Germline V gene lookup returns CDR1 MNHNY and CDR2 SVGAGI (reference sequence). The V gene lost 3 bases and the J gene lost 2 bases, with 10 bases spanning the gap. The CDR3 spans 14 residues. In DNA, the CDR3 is TGTGCCAGCAGTTATAACGGTCCACAAGAGACCCAGTACTTC. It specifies CASSYNGPQETQYF.

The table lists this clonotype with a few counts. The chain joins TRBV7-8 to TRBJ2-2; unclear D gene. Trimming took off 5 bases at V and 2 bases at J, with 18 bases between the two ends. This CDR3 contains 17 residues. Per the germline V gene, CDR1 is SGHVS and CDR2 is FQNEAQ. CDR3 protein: CASSPYRPMLNTGELFF. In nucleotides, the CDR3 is TGTGCCAGCAGCCCTTATAGACCGATGCTCAACACCGGGGAGCTGTTTTTT. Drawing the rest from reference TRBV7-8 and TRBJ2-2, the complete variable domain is GAGVSQSPRYKVAKRGQDVALRCDPISGHVSLFWYQQALGQGPEFLTYFQNEAQLDKSGLPSDRFFAERPEGSVSTLKIQRTQQEDSAVYLCASSPYRPMLNTGELFFGEGSRLTVL.

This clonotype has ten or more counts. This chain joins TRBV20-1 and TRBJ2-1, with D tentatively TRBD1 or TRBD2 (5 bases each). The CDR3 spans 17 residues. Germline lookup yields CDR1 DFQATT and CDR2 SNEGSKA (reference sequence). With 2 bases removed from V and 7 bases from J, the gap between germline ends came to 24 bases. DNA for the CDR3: TGCAGTGCTAGATATGGGGGTGGTTACCTAAACTATAATGAGCAGTTCTTC. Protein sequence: CSARYGGGYLNYNEQFF.

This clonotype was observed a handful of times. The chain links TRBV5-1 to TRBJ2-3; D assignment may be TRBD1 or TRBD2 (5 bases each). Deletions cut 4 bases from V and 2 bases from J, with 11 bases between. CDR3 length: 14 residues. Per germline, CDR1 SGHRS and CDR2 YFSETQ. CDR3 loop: CASSPPGPTDTQYF. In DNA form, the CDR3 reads TGCGCCAGCAGCCCACCGGGACCCACAGATACGCAGTATTTT.

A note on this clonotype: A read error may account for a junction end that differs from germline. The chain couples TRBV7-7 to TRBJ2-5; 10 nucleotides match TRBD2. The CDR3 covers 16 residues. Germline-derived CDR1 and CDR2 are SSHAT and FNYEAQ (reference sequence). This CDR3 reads CASSLGSSGGQETQYF. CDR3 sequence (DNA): TGTGCTAGCAGCTTAGGTTCTAGCGGGGGCCAAGAGACCCAGTACTTC.

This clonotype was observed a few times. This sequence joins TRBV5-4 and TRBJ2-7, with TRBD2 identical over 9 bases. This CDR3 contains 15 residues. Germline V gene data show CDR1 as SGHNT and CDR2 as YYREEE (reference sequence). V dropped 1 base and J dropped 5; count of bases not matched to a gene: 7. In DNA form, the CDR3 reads TGTGCCAGCAGCTTGAGGAGCGGGGGGTCCGACGAGCAGTACTTC. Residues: CASSLRSGGSDEQYF.

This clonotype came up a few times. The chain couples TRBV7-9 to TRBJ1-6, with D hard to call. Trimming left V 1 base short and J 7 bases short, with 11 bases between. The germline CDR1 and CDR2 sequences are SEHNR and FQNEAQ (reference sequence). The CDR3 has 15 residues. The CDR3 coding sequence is TGTGCCAGCAGCTTAGAGTTATATGGAAATTCACCCCTCCACTTT. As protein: CASSLELYGNSPLHF.

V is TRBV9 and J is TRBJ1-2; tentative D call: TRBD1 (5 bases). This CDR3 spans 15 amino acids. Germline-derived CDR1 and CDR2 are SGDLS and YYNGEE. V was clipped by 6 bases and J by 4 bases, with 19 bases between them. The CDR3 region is CASTQAGVKGYGYTF. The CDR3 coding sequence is TGTGCCAGCACCCAAGCGGGGGTAAAGGGCTATGGCTACACCTTC. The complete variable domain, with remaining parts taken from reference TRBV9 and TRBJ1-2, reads DSGVTQTPKHLITATGQRVTLRCSPRSGDLSVYWYQQSLDQGLQFLIQYYNGEERAKGNILERFSAQQFPDLHSELNLSSLELGDSALYFCASTQAGVKGYGYTFGSGTRLTVV.

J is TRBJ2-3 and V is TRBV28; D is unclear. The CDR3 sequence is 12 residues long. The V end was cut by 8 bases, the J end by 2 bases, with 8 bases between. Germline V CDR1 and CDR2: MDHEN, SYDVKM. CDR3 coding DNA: TGTGCCAGCGAAGAGAACACAGATACGCAGTATTTT. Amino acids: CASEENTDTQYF. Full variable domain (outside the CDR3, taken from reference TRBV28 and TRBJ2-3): DVKVTQSSRYLVKRTGEKVFLECVQDMDHENMFWYRQDPGLGLRLIYFSYDVKMKEKGDIPEGYSVSREKKERFSLILESASTNQTSMYLCASEENTDTQYFGPGTRLTVL.

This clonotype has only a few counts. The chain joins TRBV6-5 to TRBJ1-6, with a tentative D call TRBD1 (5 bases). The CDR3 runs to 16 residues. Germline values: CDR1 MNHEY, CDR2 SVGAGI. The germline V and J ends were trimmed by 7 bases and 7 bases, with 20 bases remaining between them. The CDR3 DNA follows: TGTGCCAGCAATCCTAAGGCGGGCAGGGACAATTCACCCCTCCACTTT. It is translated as CASNPKAGRDNSPLHF.

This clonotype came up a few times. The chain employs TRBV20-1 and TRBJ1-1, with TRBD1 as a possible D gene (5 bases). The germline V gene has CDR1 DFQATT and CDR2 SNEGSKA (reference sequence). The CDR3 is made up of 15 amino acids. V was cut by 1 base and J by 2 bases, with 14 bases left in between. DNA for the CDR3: TGCAGTGCTAGAGCAGGGCTGGGGGGAAACACTGAAGCTTTCTTT. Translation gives CSARAGLGGNTEAFF.

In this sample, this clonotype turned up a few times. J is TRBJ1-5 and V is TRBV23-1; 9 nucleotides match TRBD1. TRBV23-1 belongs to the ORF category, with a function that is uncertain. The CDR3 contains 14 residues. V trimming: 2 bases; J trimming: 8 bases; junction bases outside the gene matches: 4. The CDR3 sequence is CASSQRDREKPQHF. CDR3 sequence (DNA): TGCGCCAGCAGTCAACGGGACAGGGAGAAGCCCCAGCATTTT.

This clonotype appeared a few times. CDR3 protein: CASSQRVGGDNNEKLFF. The CDR3 nucleotides read TGCGCCAGCAGCCAACGGGTAGGGGGCGACAATAATGAAAAACTGTTTTTT. V usage is TRBV4-3 and J usage is TRBJ1-4; 7 positions match TRBD1. V lost 2 bases to trimming and J lost 4 bases; unmatched junction nucleotides: 10. Germline V CDR1 and CDR2: LGHNA, YSLEER. The CDR3 is 17 amino acids.

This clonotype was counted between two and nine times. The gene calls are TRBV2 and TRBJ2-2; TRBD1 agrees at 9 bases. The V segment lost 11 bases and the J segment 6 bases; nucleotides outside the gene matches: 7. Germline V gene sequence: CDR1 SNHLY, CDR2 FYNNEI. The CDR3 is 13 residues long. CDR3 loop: CAERTGESGELFF. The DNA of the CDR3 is TGTGCCGAGAGGACAGGGGAATCCGGGGAGCTGTTTTTT.

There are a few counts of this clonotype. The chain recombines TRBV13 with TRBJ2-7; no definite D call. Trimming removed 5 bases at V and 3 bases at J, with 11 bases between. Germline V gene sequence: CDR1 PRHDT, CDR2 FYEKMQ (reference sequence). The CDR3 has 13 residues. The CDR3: CASSPGRVYEQYF. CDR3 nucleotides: TGTGCCAGCAGCCCAGGACGTGTCTACGAGCAGTACTTC.